Listed below are T cell receptor beta chains from one sample, sequenced in a study of neurological immune-mediated disorders. TCRdb called the 5' RACE reads again in MiXCR, with one record for every CDR3 protein. The data contain some 60,000 distinct CDR3 sequences, 8.5% to 10% of them singletons. Sample: PBMCs. The receptors originated from a man aged 30-40 years in good health. Both conserved end residues are part of each CDR3. A D gene is named only where the DNA matches it firmly. Sizes are listed as once, few, many or a size class.

V: TRBV28; D: TRBD1; size: many; J: TRBJ2-5; DNA: TGTGCCAGCAGGGGACAGGGGGGGAAGGAGACCCAGTACTTC; CDR3: CASRGQGGKETQYF
V: TRBV12-3/TRBV12-4; D: TRBD1; size: many; J: TRBJ1-1; DNA: TGTGCCAGCAGTCCCAGGGGGGGACAGGGGAAGACTGAAGCTTTCTTT; CDR3: CASSPRGGQGKTEAFF
V: TRBV9; D: -; size: many; J: TRBJ1-6; DNA: TGTGCCAGCAGCGTAGAGTACGACTCACCCCTCCACTTT; CDR3: CASSVEYDSPLHF
V: TRBV5-1; D: TRBD1; size: many; J: TRBJ2-7; DNA: TGCGCCAGCAGCCATAGACAGGGCTCCTACGAGCAGTACTTC; CDR3: CASSHRQGSYEQYF
V: TRBV5-1; D: -; size: many; J: TRBJ2-5; DNA: TGCGCCAGCAGCCGCCGGGACCTCGAAGGGTACGGCCAGTACTTC; CDR3: CASSRRDLEGYGQYF
V: TRBV5-1; D: TRBD2; size: many; J: TRBJ2-1; DNA: TGCGCCAGCAGCGGCGCGGGAGGGCTGGGGAGGAGCTCCTACAATGAGCAGTTCTTC; CDR3: CASSGAGGLGRSSYNEQFF
V: TRBV29-1; D: -; size: many; J: TRBJ2-1; DNA: TGCAGCGTTGAAGACTTGGGTGTAGGGAACTACAATGAGCAGTTCTTC; CDR3: CSVEDLGVGNYNEQFF
V: TRBV20-1; D: TRBD2; size: many; J: TRBJ2-3; DNA: TGCAGTGCTAGAGGCGGGCCCCTAGCGGGAAGCACAGATACGCAGTATTTT; CDR3: CSARGGPLAGSTDTQYF
V: TRBV27; D: TRBD1; size: many; J: TRBJ2-6; DNA: TGTGCCAGCAGTGTACAGGGGTCCCTCTCTGGGGCCAACGTCCTGACTTTC; CDR3: CASSVQGSLSGANVLTF
V: TRBV4-2; D: -; size: many; J: TRBJ2-3; DNA: TGTGCCAGCAGCCAAGATAATTATTGGGGATTAAGCACAGATACGCAGTATTTT; CDR3: CASSQDNYWGLSTDTQYF
V: TRBV5-1; D: TRBD1; size: many; J: TRBJ2-5; DNA: TGCGCCAGCAGCGGGACAGGGGGAGAGACCCAGTACTTC; CDR3: CASSGTGGETQYF